The clone carrying this TCR beta chain was detected ten times or more. The lymph nodes were axillary draining lymph nodes from breast cancer patients. These data are taken from a study of breast tumors, draining lymph nodes, adjacent tissues. The J segment lost 14 bases and the V segment lost 5 bases, leaving 8 bases of the junction unmatched. The CDR3 spans 12 residues. Germline V gene lookup returns CDR1 DFQATT and CDR2 SNEGSKA (reference sequence). TCRdb independently ran MiXCR on the multiplex PCR reads; one entry per CDR3 protein. The sample comprises about 140,000 distinct CDR3 sequences, about 33% of which are singletons, and 2.3% rests with the top ten.

The specimen sequenced was axillary lymph node tissue. The chain recombines TRBV20-1 with TRBJ1-6; 8 bases agree with TRBD1. The receptor was isolated from a female donor with breast cancer. Some clones in this sample may be carry-over from other donors' samples. The CDR3 DNA is TGCAGTGCTCCCGGACAGGGACAGGCCCTCCACTTT. This translates into CSAPGQGQALHF.